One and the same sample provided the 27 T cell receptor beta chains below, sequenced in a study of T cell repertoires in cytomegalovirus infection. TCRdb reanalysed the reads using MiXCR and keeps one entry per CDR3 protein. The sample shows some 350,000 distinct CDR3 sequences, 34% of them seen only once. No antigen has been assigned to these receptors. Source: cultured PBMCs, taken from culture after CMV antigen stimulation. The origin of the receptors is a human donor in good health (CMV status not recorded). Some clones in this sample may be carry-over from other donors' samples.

This CDR3 reads CASSRSLAGGSYEQYF. The CDR3 DNA reads TGTGCCAGCTCACGTAGTCTGGCGGGCGGATCCTACGAGCAGTACTTC. This rearrangement joins TRBV18 to TRBJ2-7, with D possibly TRBD2 on 5 matching bases. CDR1 KGHSH and CDR2 LQKENI come from the germline V gene. The V end was cut by 4 bases, the J end by 1 base, with 17 bases between. The CDR3 consists of 16 residues.

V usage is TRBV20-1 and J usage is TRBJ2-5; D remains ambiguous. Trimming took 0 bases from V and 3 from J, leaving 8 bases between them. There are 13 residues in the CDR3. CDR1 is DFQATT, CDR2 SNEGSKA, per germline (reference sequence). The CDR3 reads CSARDVGKETQYF. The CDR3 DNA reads TGCAGTGCTAGAGATGTGGGTAAAGAGACCCAGTACTTC.

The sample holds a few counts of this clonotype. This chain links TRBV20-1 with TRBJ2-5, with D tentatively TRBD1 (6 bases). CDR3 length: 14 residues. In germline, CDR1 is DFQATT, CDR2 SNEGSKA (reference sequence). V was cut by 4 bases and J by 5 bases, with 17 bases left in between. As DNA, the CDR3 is TGCAGTGCTAAAAATGCTAGGGGACATGAGACCCAGTACTTC. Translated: CSAKNARGHETQYF.

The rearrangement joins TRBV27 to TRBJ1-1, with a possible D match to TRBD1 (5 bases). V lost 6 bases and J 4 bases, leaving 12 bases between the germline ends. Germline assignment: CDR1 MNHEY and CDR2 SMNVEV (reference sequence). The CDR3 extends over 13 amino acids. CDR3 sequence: CASRAGFGTEAFF. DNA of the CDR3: TGTGCCAGCAGGGCAGGGTTCGGCACTGAAGCTTTCTTT.

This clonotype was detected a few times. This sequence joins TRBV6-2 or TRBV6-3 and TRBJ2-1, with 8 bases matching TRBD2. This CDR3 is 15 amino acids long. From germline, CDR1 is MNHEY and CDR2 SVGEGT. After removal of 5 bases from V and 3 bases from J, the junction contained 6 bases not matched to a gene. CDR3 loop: CASSISGSFYNEQFF. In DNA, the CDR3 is TGTGCCAGCAGTATCAGCGGGAGTTTCTACAATGAGCAGTTCTTC.

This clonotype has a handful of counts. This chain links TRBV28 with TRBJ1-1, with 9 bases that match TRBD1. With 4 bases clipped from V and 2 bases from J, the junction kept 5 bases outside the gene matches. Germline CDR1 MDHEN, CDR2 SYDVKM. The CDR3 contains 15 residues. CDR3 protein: CASSSGQGYNTEAFF. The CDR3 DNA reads TGTGCCAGCAGTTCGGGACAGGGCTATAACACTGAAGCTTTCTTT. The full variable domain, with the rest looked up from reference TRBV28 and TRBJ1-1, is DVKVTQSSRYLVKRTGEKVFLECVQDMDHENMFWYRQDPGLGLRLIYFSYDVKMKEKGDIPEGYSVSREKKERFSLILESASTNQTSMYLCASSSGQGYNTEAFFGQGTRLTVV.

The CDR3 region has the DNA TGCAGTGCTAGCCAGGTGATGAACACTGAAGCTTTCTTT. This sequence encodes CSASQVMNTEAFF. This sequence joins TRBV20-1 and TRBJ1-1; D remains ambiguous. The CDR3 runs to 13 residues. Germline V lookup: CDR1 DFQATT, CDR2 SNEGSKA (reference sequence). Trimming removed 3 bases at V and 0 bases at J, with 8 bases between.

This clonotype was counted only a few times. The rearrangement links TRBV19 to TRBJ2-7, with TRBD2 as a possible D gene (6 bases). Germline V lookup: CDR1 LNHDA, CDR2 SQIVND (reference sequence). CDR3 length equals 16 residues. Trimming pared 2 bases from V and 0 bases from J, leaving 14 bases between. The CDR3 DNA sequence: TGTGCCAGTAGTATAAGAGCGGGCGGAAGCTCCTACGAGCAGTACTTC. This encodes CASSIRAGGSSYEQYF.

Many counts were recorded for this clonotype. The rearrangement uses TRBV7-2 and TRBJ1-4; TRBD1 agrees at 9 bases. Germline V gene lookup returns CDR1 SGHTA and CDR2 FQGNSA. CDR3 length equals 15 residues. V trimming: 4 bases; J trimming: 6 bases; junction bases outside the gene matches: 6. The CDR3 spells CASSSQGAYYEKLFF. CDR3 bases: TGTGCCAGCAGCTCACAGGGGGCGTATTATGAAAAACTGTTTTTT.

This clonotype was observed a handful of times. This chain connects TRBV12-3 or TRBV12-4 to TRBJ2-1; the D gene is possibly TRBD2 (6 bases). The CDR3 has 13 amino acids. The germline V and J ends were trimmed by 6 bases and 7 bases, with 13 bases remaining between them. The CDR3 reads CASSYTSLNEQFF. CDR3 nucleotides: TGTGCCAGCAGCTATACTAGCCTGAATGAGCAGTTCTTC.

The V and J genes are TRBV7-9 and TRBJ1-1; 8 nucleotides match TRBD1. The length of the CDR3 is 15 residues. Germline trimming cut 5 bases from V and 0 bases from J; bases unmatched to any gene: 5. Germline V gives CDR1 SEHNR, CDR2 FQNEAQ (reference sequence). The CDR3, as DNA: TGTGCCAGCAGCCGACAGGGGTCCTTGAACACTGAAGCTTTCTTT. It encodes CASSRQGSLNTEAFF. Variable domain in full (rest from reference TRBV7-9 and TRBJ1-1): DTGVSQNPRHKITKRGQNVTFRCDPISEHNRLYWYRQTLGQGPEFLTYFQNEAQLEKSRLLSDRFSAERPKGSFSTLEIQRTEQGDSAMYLCASSRQGSLNTEAFFGQGTRLTVV.

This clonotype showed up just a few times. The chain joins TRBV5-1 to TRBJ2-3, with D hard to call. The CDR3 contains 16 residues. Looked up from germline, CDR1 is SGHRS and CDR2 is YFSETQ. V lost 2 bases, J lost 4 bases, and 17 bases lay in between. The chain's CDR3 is CASSFLPGVQSDTQYF. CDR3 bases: TGCGCCAGCAGCTTCTTACCCGGCGTTCAATCAGATACGCAGTATTTT.

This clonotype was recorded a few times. The CDR3 here is CASSQGGITFNYGYTF. The DNA for the CDR3 is TGCGCCAGCAGCCAGGGAGGGATTACTTTTAACTATGGCTACACCTTC. The chain links TRBV4-1 to TRBJ1-2, with D unclear. Germline loops: CDR1 MGHRA, CDR2 YSYEKL. V was pared by 3 bases and J by 1 base, with 15 bases between. This CDR3 is 16 amino acids long.

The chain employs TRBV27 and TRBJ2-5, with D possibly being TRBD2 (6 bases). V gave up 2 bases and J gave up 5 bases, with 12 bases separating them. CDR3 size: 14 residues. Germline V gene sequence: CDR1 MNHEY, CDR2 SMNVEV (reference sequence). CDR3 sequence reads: CASSLDGRPETQYF. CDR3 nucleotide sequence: TGTGCCAGCAGTTTAGACGGGAGACCTGAGACCCAGTACTTC.

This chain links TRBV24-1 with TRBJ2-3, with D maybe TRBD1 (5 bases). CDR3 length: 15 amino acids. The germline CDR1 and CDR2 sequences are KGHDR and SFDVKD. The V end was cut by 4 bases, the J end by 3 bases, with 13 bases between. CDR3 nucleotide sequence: TGTGCCACCAGTGACCCAGGGCGTCCGACAGATACGCAGTATTTT. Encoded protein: CATSDPGRPTDTQYF.

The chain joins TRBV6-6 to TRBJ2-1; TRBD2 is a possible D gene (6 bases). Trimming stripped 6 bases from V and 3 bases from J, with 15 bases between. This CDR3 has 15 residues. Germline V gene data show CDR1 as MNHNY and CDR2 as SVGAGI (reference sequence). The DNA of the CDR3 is TGTGCCAGCAGGGAGACCGGGACTGTCTACAATGAGCAGTTCTTC. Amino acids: CASRETGTVYNEQFF.

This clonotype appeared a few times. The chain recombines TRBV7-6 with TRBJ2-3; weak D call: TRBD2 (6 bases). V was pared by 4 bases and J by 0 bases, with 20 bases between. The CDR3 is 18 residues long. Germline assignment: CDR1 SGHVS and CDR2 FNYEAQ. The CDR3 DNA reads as TGTGCCAGCAGCTCGACTAGTTCGTTATACTCTAGCACAGATACGCAGTATTTT. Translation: CASSSTSSLYSSTDTQYF.

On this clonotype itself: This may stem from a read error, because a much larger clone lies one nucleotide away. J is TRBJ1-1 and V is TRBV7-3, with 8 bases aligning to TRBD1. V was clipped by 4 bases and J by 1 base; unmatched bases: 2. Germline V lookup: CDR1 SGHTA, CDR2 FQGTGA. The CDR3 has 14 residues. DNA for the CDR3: TGTGCCAGCAGCTCGGACAGGGAGAACACTGAAGCTTTCTTT. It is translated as CASSSDRENTEAFF. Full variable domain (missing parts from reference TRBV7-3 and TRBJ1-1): GAGVSQTPSNKVTEKGKYVELRCDPISGHTALYWYRQSLGQGPEFLIYFQGTGAADDSGLPNDRFFAVRPEGSVSTLKIQRTERGDSAVYLCASSSDRENTEAFFGQGTRLTVV.

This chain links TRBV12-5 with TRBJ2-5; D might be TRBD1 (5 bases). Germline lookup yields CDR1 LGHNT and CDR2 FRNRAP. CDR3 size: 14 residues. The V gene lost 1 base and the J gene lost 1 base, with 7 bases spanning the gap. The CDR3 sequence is CASGLGTTQETQYF. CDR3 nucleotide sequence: TGTGCTAGTGGTTTGGGGACAACCCAAGAGACCCAGTACTTC.

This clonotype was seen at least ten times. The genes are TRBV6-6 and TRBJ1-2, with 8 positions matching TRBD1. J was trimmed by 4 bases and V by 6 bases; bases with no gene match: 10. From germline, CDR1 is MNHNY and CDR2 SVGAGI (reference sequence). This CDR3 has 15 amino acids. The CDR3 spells CASRSNGQGVYGYTF. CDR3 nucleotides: TGTGCCAGCAGATCGAATGGACAGGGAGTCTATGGCTACACCTTC.

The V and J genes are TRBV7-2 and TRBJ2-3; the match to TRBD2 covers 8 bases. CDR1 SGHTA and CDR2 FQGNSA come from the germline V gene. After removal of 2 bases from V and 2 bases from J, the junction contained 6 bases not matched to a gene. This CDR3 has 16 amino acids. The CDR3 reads CASSLRLANPTDTQYF. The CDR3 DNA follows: TGTGCCAGCAGCTTAAGACTAGCGAATCCCACAGATACGCAGTATTTT.

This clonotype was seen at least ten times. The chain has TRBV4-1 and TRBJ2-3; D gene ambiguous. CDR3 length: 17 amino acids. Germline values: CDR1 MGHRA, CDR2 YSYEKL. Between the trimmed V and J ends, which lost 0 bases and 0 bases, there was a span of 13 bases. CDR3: CASSQEGWRASTDTQYF. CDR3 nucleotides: TGCGCCAGCAGCCAAGAGGGCTGGCGCGCTAGCACAGATACGCAGTATTTT.

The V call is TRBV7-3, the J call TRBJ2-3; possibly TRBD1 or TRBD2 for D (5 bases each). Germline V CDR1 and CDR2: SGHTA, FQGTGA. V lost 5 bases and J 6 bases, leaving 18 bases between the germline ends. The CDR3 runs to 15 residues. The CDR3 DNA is TGTGCCAGCAGCCCCGGGACCCACCCATCGGATACGCAGTATTTT. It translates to CASSPGTHPSDTQYF.

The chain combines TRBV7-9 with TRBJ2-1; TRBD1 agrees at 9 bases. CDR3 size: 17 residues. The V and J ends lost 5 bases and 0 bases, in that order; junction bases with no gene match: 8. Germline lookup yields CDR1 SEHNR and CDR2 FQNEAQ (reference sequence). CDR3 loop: CASSTNRGLSSYNEQFF. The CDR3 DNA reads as TGTGCCAGCAGCACGAACAGGGGGCTGAGCTCCTACAATGAGCAGTTCTTC.

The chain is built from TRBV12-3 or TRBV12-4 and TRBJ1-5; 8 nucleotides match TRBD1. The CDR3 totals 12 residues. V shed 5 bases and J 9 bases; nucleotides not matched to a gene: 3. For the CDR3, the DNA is TGTGCCAGCAGTCTACAGGGGGGGCCCCAGCATTTT. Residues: CASSLQGGPQHF.

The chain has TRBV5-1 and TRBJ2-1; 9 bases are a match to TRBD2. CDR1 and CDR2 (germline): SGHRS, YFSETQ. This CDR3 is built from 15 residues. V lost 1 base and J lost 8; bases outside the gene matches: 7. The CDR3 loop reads CASSLSLAGVDEQFF. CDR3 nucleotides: TGCGCCAGCAGCTTGTCGTTAGCGGGAGTCGATGAGCAGTTCTTC.

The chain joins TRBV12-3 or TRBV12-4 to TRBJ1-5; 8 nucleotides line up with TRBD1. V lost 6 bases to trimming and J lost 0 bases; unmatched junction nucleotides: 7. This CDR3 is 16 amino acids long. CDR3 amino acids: CASRLGTGHSNQPQHF. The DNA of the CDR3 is TGTGCCAGCAGACTCGGGACAGGCCATAGCAATCAGCCCCAGCATTTT.